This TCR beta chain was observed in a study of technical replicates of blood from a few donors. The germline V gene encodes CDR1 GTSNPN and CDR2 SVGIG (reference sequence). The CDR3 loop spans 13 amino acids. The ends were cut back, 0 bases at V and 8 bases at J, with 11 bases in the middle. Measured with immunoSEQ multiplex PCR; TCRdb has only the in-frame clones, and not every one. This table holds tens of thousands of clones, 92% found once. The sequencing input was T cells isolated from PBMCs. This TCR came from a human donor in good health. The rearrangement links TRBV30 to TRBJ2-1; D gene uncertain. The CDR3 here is CAWSVSYPHEQFF. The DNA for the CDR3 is TGTGCCTGGAGTGTTTCCTACCCCCATGAGCAGTTCTTC.